This record looks at one T cell receptor (beta chain) sequence and its context. The target antigen is unknown. Original analysis: Per sample, the median was 95,638 TCRs, with values from roughly 23,000 to 640,000. MiXCR was run by TCRdb on the RACE reads, yielding one entry per CDR3 protein. These V and J calls originate from TCRdb's pipeline instead of the authors' own analysis. The table lists tens of thousands of distinct CDR3 sequences, approximately 11% of them singletons. CDR3 size: 17 residues. Germline V gene lookup returns CDR1 DFQATT and CDR2 SNEGSKA (reference sequence). V dropped 4 bases and J dropped 3; count of bases not matched to a gene: 13. The record originates from a study of human T cells and chemical hapten exposure. Looking at the study overall: Patches that contained 0.01% DPC were applied to the upper back and read at 6 days. Cases of alopecia areata, totalis or universalis occurred in a predominantly female patient group. Study-wide results and caveats: Among expanded TCRs, significantly more large CDR3 similarity clusters formed than among controls.

Time point specified: patch test 1, 2 weeks after DPC sensitization. Treatment indicated: therapeutic diphenylcyclopropenone sensitization with weekly scalp DPC. Total RNA extraction was carried out from unfractionated whole blood. This TCR derives from a middle-aged woman with alopecia areata. Some clones in this sample may be carry-over from other donors' samples. The chain employs TRBV20-1 and TRBJ2-2; 8 nucleotides line up with TRBD2. The sample here was whole blood, taken in connection with sensitization to the hapten diphenylcyclopropenone (DPC). The CDR3 sequence is CSAKVRSGSKDTGELFF. The CDR3, as DNA: TGCAGTGCTAAAGTCAGAAGCGGGAGCAAAGACACCGGGGAGCTGTTTTTT.